The rows below give T cell receptor beta chains drawn from one sample of a study of graft-versus-host responses after intestinal transplantation. Their target antigens are unknown. The data were produced by immunoSEQ multiplex PCR, yet TCRdb's version contains in-frame clones alone and is incomplete. The sample shows about 88,000 clones, 94% of them seen only once. Sequenced here: unstimulated CD4+ T cells sorted from spleen or lymph node cells, sampled before transplant. The receptors shown here come from a human donor who was the organ donor for an intestinal transplant. The CDR3 runs from the conserved cysteine through the conserved F or W. D genes are given only for firm matches. Part of the rows lack a size; the others show once, few, many or a class for expanded clones.

18	TRBV28	TRBJ2-3	TRBD1	.	TGTGCCAGCAGTCCCCCGGGGAGACAGGGCCGTAGCACAGATACGCAGTATTTT	CASSPPGRQGRSTDTQYF
15	TRBV7-3	TRBJ2-1	.	.	TGTGCCAGCAGCTTAGGCCCCCCGGGATACAATGAGCAGTTCTTC	CASSLGPPGYNEQFF
12	TRBV28	TRBJ1-5	TRBD1	.	TGTGCCAGCACTAGGGACAGGGTCGGCCAGCATTTT	CASTRDRVGQHF
17	TRBV27	TRBJ1-6	TRBD1	.	TGTGCCAGCAGTTTATCGGACCCGACAGGGGCTAATTCACCCCTCCACTTT	CASSLSDPTGANSPLHF
14	TRBV19	TRBJ1-6	TRBD1	.	TGTGCCAGTAGAACCCTGGGACAGGGGAGAACCCTCCACTTT	CASRTLGQGRTLHF
11	TRBV19	TRBJ1-1	.	once	TGTGCCAGTATCGGGTGGGCTGAAGCTTTCTTT	CASIGWAEAFF
12	TRBV30	TRBJ1-1	.	.	TGTGCCTGGAAGGGTCCCCTCCCTGAAGCTTTCTTT	CAWKGPLPEAFF
16	TRBV6-6	TRBJ1-2	.	.	TGTGCCAGCAGTTACCAAGGTGGGACACCGACCTATGGCTACACCTTC	CASSYQGGTPTYGYTF
13	TRBV5-3	TRBJ1-1	.	once	TGTGCCAGAAGCTTAGAAACGGGGCCTGGAGCTTTCTTT	CARSLETGPGAFF
16	TRBV12-5	TRBJ2-1	.	once	TGTGCTAGTGGTTTGTCTCTGGGGGACGGGTACAATGAGCAGTTCTTC	CASGLSLGDGYNEQFF
17	TRBV11-2	TRBJ2-3	.	.	TGTGCCAGCAGCTCCCAGAGGCGCGGGGTTGACACAGATACGCAGTATTTT	CASSSQRRGVDTDTQYF
20	TRBV7-2	TRBJ2-4	.	.	TGTGCCAGCAGCTTAGCGATACGGGGGTCCAGGATTCTAGCCAAAAACATTCAGTACTTC	CASSLAIRGSRILAKNIQYF
16	TRBV2	TRBJ2-3	.	.	TGTGCCAGCAGTGAAGCGGCTAGCGCTAGATCAGATACGCAGTATTTT	CASSEAASARSDTQYF
13	TRBV5-5	TRBJ1-5	.	once	TGTGCCAGCAGCTTGGGTGGGGATCAGCCCCAGCATTTT	CASSLGGDQPQHF
13	TRBV10-1	TRBJ1-5	.	.	TGCGCCAGCAATAAGGTCCGGGATCAGCCCCAGCATTTT	CASNKVRDQPQHF
16	TRBV19	TRBJ1-2	TRBD1	.	TGTGCCAGTAGTACGACAGGGGGGACGCGAAACTATGGCTACACCTTC	CASSTTGGTRNYGYTF
15	TRBV10-3	TRBJ2-7	TRBD1	.	TGTGCCATCAGTGAGGGGGACAGGTATTCCTACGAGCAGTACTTC	CAISEGDRYSYEQYF
17	TRBV7-6	TRBJ2-7	.	once	TGTGCCAGCAGCTTGTCGATTAAGGACGCTTCGACCTACGAGCAGTACTTC	CASSLSIKDASTYEQYF
14	TRBV7-9	TRBJ1-1	.	.	TGTGCCAGCAGCCCCCCGGGGGCGAACACTGAAGCTTTCTTT	CASSPPGANTEAFF
15	TRBV10-1	TRBJ2-7	.	once	TGCGCCAGCAGTGGTGCGGCTTCTGGCTCCTACGAGCAGTACTTC	CASSGAASGSYEQYF
14	TRBV11-2	TRBJ2-2	TRBD1	.	TGTGCCAGCACCAGACAGGGGGCGGCCGGGGAGCTGTTTTTT	CASTRQGAAGELFF
18	TRBV11-2	TRBJ2-5	.	.	TGTGCCAGCAGCTTAGGTCCCCGCGGCGGCGGGCGAGTTTGGACCCAGTACTTC	CASSLGPRGGGRVWTQYF
15	TRBV30	TRBJ2-5	TRBD1	.	TGTGCCTGGACTCAAACAGGGGGCCAACAAGAGACCCAGTACTTC	CAWTQTGGQQETQYF
14	TRBV2	TRBJ2-1	.	.	TGTGCCAGCAGTGGCCAGGCGACGTACAATGAGCAGTTCTTC	CASSGQATYNEQFF
16	TRBV27	TRBJ2-1	TRBD1	.	TGTGCCAGCAAATTCAGGCCCTCCGGGACAGACAATGAGCAGTTCTTC	CASKFRPSGTDNEQFF
15	TRBV19	TRBJ2-7	TRBD1	.	TGTGCCAGTAGTATAGGAGGGACAGGGGTCTACGAGCAGTACTTC	CASSIGGTGVYEQYF
16	TRBV2	TRBJ2-5	TRBD2	.	TGTGCCAGCAGTGGAGTTGCGGGGGGGCCTCGAGAGACCCAGTACTTC	CASSGVAGGPRETQYF
17	TRBV28	TRBJ1-4	TRBD1	.	TGTGCCAGCAGTGGCCGGGACAGGGTTCTAACTAATGAAAAACTGTTTTTT	CASSGRDRVLTNEKLFF
13	TRBV29-1	TRBJ2-2	.	.	TGCAGCAGACCAGGGTCAGGCGCCGGGGAGCTGTTTTTT	CSRPGSGAGELFF
12	TRBV11-1	TRBJ1-1	TRBD1	once	TGTGCCAGCGACAGGGGGCAAACTGAAGCTTTCTTT	CASDRGQTEAFF
18	TRBV19	TRBJ1-3	TRBD1	.	TGTGCCAGTAGTACAAGGGTCGGACAGGGGTTTCGCGGAAACACCATATATTTT	CASSTRVGQGFRGNTIYF
14	TRBV14	TRBJ1-4	.	once	TGTGCCAGCAGCCAAGGGGGGGCGGGAGAAAAACTGTTTTTT	CASSQGGAGEKLFF
16	TRBV4-1	TRBJ1-5	.	once	TGCGCCAGCAGCCAAGTCCAGGGGTATAGCAATCAGCCCCAGCATTTT	CASSQVQGYSNQPQHF
14	TRBV6-4	TRBJ2-1	.	.	TGTGCCAGCAGTTTTGGCTACGGCCCTTATGAGCAGTTCTTC	CASSFGYGPYEQFF
14	TRBV6-5	TRBJ2-5	TRBD1	.	TGTGCCAGCAGCCGGGACAGGGGTCGTGAGACCCAGTACTTC	CASSRDRGRETQYF
15	TRBV5-1	TRBJ2-1	.	.	TGCGCCAGCAGCCTGGTGAACTCCGACCTCAATGAGCAGTTCTTC	CASSLVNSDLNEQFF
15	TRBV28	TRBJ1-5	.	.	TGTGCCACCGTGAAGTTTGGAGTTAGCAATCAGCCCCAGCATTTT	CATVKFGVSNQPQHF
16	TRBV5-1	TRBJ1-4	TRBD1	.	TGCGCCAGCAGCTTGGCCGTGGGACAGGGTACCGAAAAACTGTTTTTT	CASSLAVGQGTEKLFF
13	TRBV27	TRBJ2-7	.	.	TGTGCCAGCAGTTTGGCAGTGAACTACGAGCAGTACTTC	CASSLAVNYEQYF
15	TRBV9	TRBJ2-5	.	.	TGTGCCAGCAGCGTCGGAGGGGGTCGGGAAGAGACCCAGTACTTC	CASSVGGGREETQYF
16	TRBV28	TRBJ1-5	TRBD1	.	TGTGCCAGCAGTTTGAAGACAGGGGGTCTTAATCAGCCCCAGCATTTT	CASSLKTGGLNQPQHF
14	TRBV28	TRBJ2-7	TRBD1	.	TGTGCCAGCAGTCCCACAGGGGGGTTCTACGAGCAGTACTTC	CASSPTGGFYEQYF
16	TRBV13	TRBJ2-7	.	.	TGTGCCAGCAGCCCCCCCGACGGCCTTTTCTCCTACGAGCAGTACTTC	CASSPPDGLFSYEQYF
14	TRBV5-6	TRBJ1-2	TRBD1	.	TGTGCCAGCAGCTCGGACAGGGGTGGGTATGGCTACACCTTC	CASSSDRGGYGYTF
19	TRBV27	TRBJ1-6	.	once	TGTGCCAGCACCCCTGGGTCCCCCTTAGGAGGTTCCTATAATTCACCCCTCCACTTT	CASTPGSPLGGSYNSPLHF
15	TRBV28	TRBJ2-1	TRBD1	.	TGTGCCAGCAGTGTGACCGGGACAGGGGTAAATGAGCAGTTCTTC	CASSVTGTGVNEQFF
16	TRBV4-1	TRBJ1-6	TRBD1	.	TGCGCCAGCAGCCAAGATAGCAACAGGGGGCTATCACCCCTCCACTTT	CASSQDSNRGLSPLHF
16	TRBV6-6	TRBJ2-7	TRBD2	.	TGTGCCGGCAGTTACGCTGAACTAGCGGGGACTTACGAGCAGTACTTC	CAGSYAELAGTYEQYF
13	TRBV10-1	TRBJ1-1	TRBD1	.	TGCGCCAGCAGTGGGGACAGGGGCACTGAAGCTTTCTTT	CASSGDRGTEAFF